The 12 T cell receptor beta chains listed next were all sequenced from one sample in a study of blood T cell repertoires in COVID-19. TCRdb keeps only in-frame clones here, not all; method: immunoSEQ multiplex PCR. The sample records roughly 70,000 clones, approximately 93% being singletons. Sequencing was done on a sample of peripheral blood. The receptor set was obtained from a man aged 50-59 years with COVID-19, enrolled during active disease.

The chain uses TRBV5-1 and TRBJ2-7, with D maybe TRBD2 (5 bases). Germline V gene lookup returns CDR1 SGHRS and CDR2 YFSETQ. V was cut by 0 bases and J by 2 bases, with 9 bases left in between. The CDR3 spans 14 residues. The CDR3 protein is CASSLAPGTYEQYV. In nucleotides, the CDR3 is TGCGCCAGCAGCTTGGCCCCCGGGACCTACGAGCAGTACGTC.

The chain has TRBV28 and TRBJ1-5, with D perhaps matching TRBD1 (6 bases). The germline V gene has CDR1 MDHEN and CDR2 SYDVKM. The CDR3 covers 15 residues. V lost 5 bases and J lost 2, with 13 bases in between. The CDR3 coding sequence is TGTGCCAGCAGTCCAACAGGGAAGGGCAATCAGCCCCAGCATTTT. Translating gives CASSPTGKGNQPQHF.

The genes are TRBV6-5 and TRBJ1-1; 7 bases map to TRBD1. Germline V lookup: CDR1 MNHEY, CDR2 SVGAGI. With 0 bases clipped from V and 5 bases from J, the junction kept 6 bases outside the gene matches. The CDR3 contains 15 residues. Here the CDR3 DNA reads TGTGCCAGCAGTTACTCAGTGACAGGGTGGACTGAAGCTTTCTTT. It translates to CASSYSVTGWTEAFF.

The chain uses TRBV5-1 and TRBJ1-6, with TRBD1 identical over 8 bases. CDR1 is SGHRS, CDR2 YFSETQ, per germline. The ends lost 9 bases at V and 6 bases at J; junction bases unmatched: 11. The CDR3 consists of 15 residues. The CDR3 region is CAIPDREDFNSPLHF. CDR3 nucleotides: TGCGCCATCCCGGACAGGGAGGATTTTAATTCACCCCTCCACTTT. Full variable domain (outside the CDR3, taken from reference TRBV5-1 and TRBJ1-6): KAGVTQTPRYLIKTRGQQVTLSCSPISGHRSVSWYQQTPGQGLQFLFEYFSETQRNKGNFPGRFSGRQFSNSRSEMNVSTLELGDSALYLCAIPDREDFNSPLHFGNGTRLTVT.

The chain employs TRBV5-1 and TRBJ2-6; 7 nucleotides align to TRBD1. The CDR3 has 15 amino acids. After removal of 4 bases from V and 4 bases from J, the junction contained 5 bases not matched to a gene. The V gene's germline CDR1 is SGHRS and CDR2 YFSETQ. In DNA, the CDR3 is TGCGCCAGCAGCCTGACAGGGTCCGGGGCCAACGTCCTGACTTTC. Amino acid sequence: CASSLTGSGANVLTF.

The chain carries TRBV19 and TRBJ1-4; D ambiguous. Germline values: CDR1 LNHDA, CDR2 SQIVND (reference sequence). V shed 10 bases and J shed 7 bases, with 19 bases lying between them. CDR3 length equals 14 residues. CDR3 nucleotide sequence: TGTGCCACCCGTGGACTGAAAATAGGTGAAAAACTGTTTTTT. Translating it yields CATRGLKIGEKLFF.

The chain employs TRBV12-3 or TRBV12-4 and TRBJ2-7; 9 bases align to TRBD2. There are 12 residues in the CDR3. Trimming cost V 6 bases and J 8 bases; bases outside gene matches: 5. The CDR3 region is CASSPTSGQQYF. The CDR3 nucleotides read TGTGCCAGCAGCCCGACTAGCGGCCAGCAGTACTTC.

This clone occurred a few times. This chain uses TRBV19 with TRBJ2-2; the D gene is possibly TRBD2 (5 bases). The CDR3 spans 15 residues. The germline CDR1 and CDR2 sequences are LNHDA and SQIVND (reference sequence). Deletions cut 4 bases from V and 3 bases from J, with 12 bases between. CDR3 bases: TGTGCCAGTAGTAGGGCGGGTTTGGACACCGGGGAGCTGTTTTTT. This codes for CASSRAGLDTGELFF.

V gene TRBV25-1 combines with J gene TRBJ2-3, with TRBD2 identical over 10 bases. The CDR3 covers 16 residues. Germline CDR1 MGHDK, CDR2 SYGVNS. Trimming at V came to 2 bases and at J to 5 bases, leaving 7 bases not matched to a gene. The CDR3 nucleotides read TGTGCCAGCAGTGAACCCGTTCCTAGCGGGAGAGATACGCAGTATTTT. Its translation: CASSEPVPSGRDTQYF. Complete variable domain (other parts from reference TRBV25-1 and TRBJ2-3): EADIYQTPRYLVIGTGKKITLECSQTMGHDKMYWYQQDPGMELHLIHYSYGVNSTEKGDLSSESTVSRIRTEHFPLTLESARPSHTSQYLCASSEPVPSGRDTQYFGPGTRLTVL.

This clone was seen a few times. The chain employs TRBV18 and TRBJ1-5; D might be TRBD1 (5 bases). Trimming cost V 5 bases and J 1 base, with 15 bases left between them. Germline CDR1 and CDR2: KGHSH and LQKENI. The CDR3 is 16 amino acids. The CDR3 bases are TGTGCCAGCTCAGAGGGGCGGGAAAAGAGCAATCAGCCCCAGCATTTT. Residues: CASSEGREKSNQPQHF. Filled out from reference TRBV18 and TRBJ1-5, the complete variable domain reads NAGVMQNPRHLVRRRGQEARLRCSPMKGHSHVYWYRQLPEEGLKFMVYLQKENIIDESGMPKERFSAEFPKEGPSILRIQQVVRGDSAAYFCASSEGREKSNQPQHFGDGTRLSIL.

The chain employs TRBV3-1 (or the pseudogene TRBV3-2) and TRBJ2-7; 11 bases fit TRBD1. From germline, CDR1 is LGHDT and CDR2 YNNKEL (reference sequence). V gave up 2 bases and J gave up 3 bases; unmatched junction bases: 6. The CDR3 is 16 amino acids. The CDR3 DNA follows: TGTGCCAGCAGCCAATCCGGGACAGGGGGTTTCTACGAGCAGTACTTC. Translated: CASSQSGTGGFYEQYF.

This rearrangement joins TRBV9 to TRBJ1-1; 9 nucleotides agree with TRBD1. The CDR3 has 16 amino acids. V shed 4 bases, J shed 2 bases, and the junction held 9 bases outside the gene matches. CDR1 and CDR2 (germline): SGDLS, YYNGEE. In DNA, the CDR3 is TGTGCCAGCAGCACAGGGGGCCCTTGGTTCAACACTGAAGCTTTCTTT. It encodes CASSTGGPWFNTEAFF.